This T cell receptor beta chain was found in a study of blood T cell repertoires in COVID-19. Sequencing used immunoSEQ multiplex PCR; TCRdb keeps in-frame clones, though not all of them. In the table there are around 400,000 clones, 88% of which are singletons. A COVID-19 case was met by exposed participants within 2 weeks before study entry. This CDR3 has 16 residues. Trimming removed 2 bases at V and 0 bases at J, with 11 bases between. Germline CDR1 reads MNHNS; CDR2 reads SASEGT. This TCR came from a woman younger than 35 who had been exposed to COVID-19. The rearrangement links TRBV6-1 to TRBJ2-1; TRBD1 is a possible D gene (5 bases). Source material: PBMCs or T cells enriched from blood (not recorded which). The CDR3 spells CASSEFRGSSYNEQFF. The CDR3 bases are TGTGCCAGCAGTGAATTTAGGGGAAGCTCCTACAATGAGCAGTTCTTC.